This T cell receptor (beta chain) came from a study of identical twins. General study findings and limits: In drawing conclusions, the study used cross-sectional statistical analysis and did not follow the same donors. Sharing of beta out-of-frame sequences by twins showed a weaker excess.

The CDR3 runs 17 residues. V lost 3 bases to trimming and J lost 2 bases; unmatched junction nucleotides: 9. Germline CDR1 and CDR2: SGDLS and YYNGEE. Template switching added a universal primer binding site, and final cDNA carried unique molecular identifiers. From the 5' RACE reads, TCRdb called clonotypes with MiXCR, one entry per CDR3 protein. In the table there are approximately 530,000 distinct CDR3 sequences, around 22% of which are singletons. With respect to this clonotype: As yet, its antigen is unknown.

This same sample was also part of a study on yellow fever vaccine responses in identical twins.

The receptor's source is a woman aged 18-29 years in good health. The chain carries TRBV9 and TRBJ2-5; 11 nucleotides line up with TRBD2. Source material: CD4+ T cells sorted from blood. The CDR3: CASSEGSSGRTQETQYF. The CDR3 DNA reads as TGTGCCAGCAGCGAAGGATCTAGCGGGAGGACGCAAGAGACCCAGTACTTC.